This TCR beta chain was retrieved from a study of T cell responses to AZD1222 COVID-19 vaccine. The data were produced by immunoSEQ multiplex PCR, yet TCRdb's version contains in-frame clones alone and is incomplete. The sample records fewer than 120,000 clones, 80% to 95% being singletons. This CDR3 is 15 amino acids long. Trimming stripped 2 bases from V and 0 bases from J, with 8 bases between. Germline CDR1 reads SGHVS; CDR2 reads FQNEAQ. A note on this clone: No antigen is known for it.

General study results and limits: Close to half of spike-specific TCRs reportedly recognize unmutated variant regions. No repertoire was sampled before or during the peak T cell response, only after it. Clonal diversity was possibly underestimated, and white British individuals and females predominated among donors.

V gene TRBV7-8 combines with J gene TRBJ1-5; the D is unclear. The sample in question was peripheral blood, obtained 28 days after the second AZD1222 dose. This receptor was obtained from an adult who received the AZD1222 COVID-19 vaccine. CDR3 nucleotides: TGTGCCAGCAGCTTAAGACGGATTAGCAATCAGCCCCAGCATTTT. This encodes CASSLRRISNQPQHF.